This T cell receptor beta chain was sequenced during a study of CD8 T cells in Susac syndrome. Sequencing of TCR beta, carried out with a high-throughput approach, was applied to CD8+ and CD4+ T cells from the blood. Included as multiple sclerosis controls were treatment-naive patients who had stable or active relapsing-remitting disease. After extraction with the RNeasy kit, roughly 0.45 to 1 ug of the RNA was reverse transcribed using random hexamers. Across 54 Vbeta and 13 Jbeta, immunoSEQ multiplex PCR amplified TCR beta CDR3. Using its own MiXCR run on the immunoSEQ multiplex PCR reads, TCRdb lists one record per CDR3 protein. The repertoire includes 170,000 or so distinct CDR3 sequences, approximately 93% of them detected once, and under 0.095% sits in the top ten. V gave up 0 bases and J gave up 8 bases; unmatched junction bases: 10. The CDR3 contains 17 residues. From germline, CDR1 is SGHRS and CDR2 YFSETQ.

Sequencing was carried out using CD4+ T cells from PBMCs. This TCR was recovered from a human donor with multiple sclerosis. J is TRBJ2-1 and V is TRBV5-1; 11 nucleotides agree with TRBD2. The CDR3 is CASSLDPPSGGRDEQFF. In nucleotides, the CDR3 is TGCGCCAGCAGCTTGGACCCCCCTAGCGGGGGGCGGGATGAGCAGTTCTTC.